This section outlines one T cell receptor (beta chain) sequence together with its context. This may stem from a read error, because a much larger clone lies one nucleotide away. The germline CDR1 and CDR2 sequences are SEHNR and FQNEAQ (reference sequence). This CDR3 region has 12 residues. This sample stems from a study of blood T cells in healthy people across ages. It was with a sample-barcoded 5' primer and a J-beta primer mix that a second PCR of about 6 to 11 cycles was run. One entry per CDR3 protein results from TCRdb running MiXCR on the 5' RACE reads. The table lists fewer than 2 million distinct CDR3 sequences, more than 35% of them singletons.

This sequence was found in a human donor in good health. The V call is TRBV7-9, the J call TRBJ2-3; no reliable D call. The sequencing input was blood. The CDR3 sequence is CANSPNLDTQYF. CDR3 sequence (DNA): TGTGCCAACAGCCCCAACTTGGATACGCAGTATTTT.